Given below is one T cell receptor (beta chain) in context. The antigen is not known. At the DNA level, this CDR3 is encoded by other sequences in the same sample as well. The naive CD8 subset, CD45RO-negative cells positively selected for CCR7, excluded terminally differentiated effector memory CD45RA+ cells. These data originate in a study of shared clonotypes between healthy human individuals. Broader study findings: In the sorted subsets, rarefaction showed sequencing was incomplete despite large depth. Among a few donors, roughly 5.5% of naive CD4 clonotypes were found in common.

The V and J ends lost 1 base and 2 bases respectively, with 8 bases between them. The CDR3 is made up of 15 amino acids. CDR1 and CDR2 (germline): LNHNV, YYDKDF (reference sequence). Per the authors' pipeline: Sequence data from immunoSEQ were junction-only and lacked quality scores; consequently, filtering differed. The method was immunoSEQ multiplex PCR; TCRdb's version includes in-frame clones alone and lacks a portion of them. The V and J calls and clone size come from that table; D and trimming were worked out from the DNA. The repertoire includes roughly 2 million clones, about 95% of them detected once, and 0.85% to 1.2% sits in the top ten.

This TCR came from a man between 18 and 29 years old in good health. The chain couples TRBV15 to TRBJ2-2, with D maybe TRBD1 (5 bases). Sequencing was done on a sample of naive CD8+ T cells sorted from blood. The CDR3 bases are TGTGCCACCAGCAGAGCAGGGTCAAACACCGGGGAGCTGTTTTTT. This gives the protein CATSRAGSNTGELFF.